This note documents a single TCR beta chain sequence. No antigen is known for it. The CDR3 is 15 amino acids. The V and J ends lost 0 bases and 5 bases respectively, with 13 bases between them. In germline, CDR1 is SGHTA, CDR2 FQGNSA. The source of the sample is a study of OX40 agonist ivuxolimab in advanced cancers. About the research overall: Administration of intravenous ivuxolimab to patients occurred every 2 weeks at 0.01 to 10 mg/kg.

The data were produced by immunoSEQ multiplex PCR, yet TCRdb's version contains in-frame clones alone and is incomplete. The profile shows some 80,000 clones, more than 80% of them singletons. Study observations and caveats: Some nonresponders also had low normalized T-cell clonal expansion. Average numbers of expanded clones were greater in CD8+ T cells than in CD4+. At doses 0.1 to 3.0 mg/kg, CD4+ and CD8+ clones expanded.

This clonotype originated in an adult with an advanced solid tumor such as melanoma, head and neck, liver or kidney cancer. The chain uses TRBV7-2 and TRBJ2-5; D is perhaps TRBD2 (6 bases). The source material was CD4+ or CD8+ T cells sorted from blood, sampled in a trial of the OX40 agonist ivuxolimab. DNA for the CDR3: TGTGCCAGCAGCTTAGCAACAGGAGGGTGGGAGACCCAGTACTTC. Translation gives CASSLATGGWETQYF.